This entry features one T cell receptor (beta chain) sequence. Its antigen has not been determined. The sample holds no much larger clone one base away, and base qualities are not on file. This sample was taken from a study of shared clonotypes between healthy human individuals (TCRdb year 2020). About the study as a whole: The cohort comprised a couple of women and three men aged 18 to 49 years. For each donor, CD4 naive and CD4 memory were each run on three plates, CD8 naive on two plates, and CD8 memory on one plate. The study deeply sequenced blood TCR repertoires of about 5 healthy adults to estimate repertoire size and the extent of clonotype sharing between individuals. Libraries were prepared and TCR repertoires were sequenced by different laboratories using diverse techniques, in order to increase sequencing depth and limit assay-specific biases. Between about 0.94 and 8.9 billion PBMCs per donor were obtained by leukapheresis. Beyond this particular receptor, the publication reports: Naive subsets generally had larger estimated clonotype richness than memory subsets did. Compared with non-shared clonotypes, the clonotypes found in all four sorted-subset donors had higher generation probabilities. Rarefaction of sorted-subset datasets indicated incomplete sequencing despite the large sequencing depth. Sampling was limited to blood, and TCR repertoires in tissue likely differ from TCR repertoires in blood. Pairwise subsampling led to the expectation that sequencing depth would affect the degree of clonotype sharing among donors. The genetic and exposure-history diversity represented was limited by the small number of donors. Approximately 5% of naive CD4, 3.5% of naive CD8, approximately 2% of memory CD4, and about 0.4% of memory CD8 clonotypes were shared across several donors.

Using the deep immunoSEQ assay, multiplex PCR amplified TCR CDR3 regions from genomic DNA. Extracted genomic DNA from each cell subset was spread evenly across all wells of several immunoSEQ 96-well plates, with each plate serving as a replicate. For sorted subsets, each replicate PCR was loaded with about 0.2 ug genomic DNA, equivalent to 30,000 to 35,000 T cell genomes. Purified libraries were quantified with a Qubit 3.0 fluorometer, sized on a Bioanalyzer 2100, and re-quantified with the KAPA Library Quantification kit. Each immunoSEQ 96-well plate was sequenced on its own single-read 150-cycle Illumina NextSeq 550 flow cell. As for how the authors treated the data: Because the immunoSEQ output included only junctional sequences and no quality scores, the filtering could not be the same as the filtering used for full-length reads. To assign V/J genes and CDR3, sequences were annotated using PyIR, a Python wrapper for IgBLAST v1.9, with IMGT germline references. Any read was removed if the V/J assignment was weak (E-value above 1e-6), the CDR3 was missing, or the read contained stop codons, out-of-frame junctions, or ambiguous translated residues. V3J clonotypes were defined as sequences sharing an identical inferred V gene, J gene, and CDR3 amino acid sequence. Percentage overlap between repertoires was computed as shared unique clonotypes divided by the size of the smaller repertoire. RTK rarefaction, the Chao1 estimator, and Recon v2.1 estimates of unobserved clonotypes were used to assess repertoire richness. Generation probabilities were computed with OLGA for all TCRbeta clonotypes obtained by the gDNA method from a few donors. TCRdb retrieved this table from immuneACCESS and kept in-frame rearrangements only. Not all clones are present; in checked studies, unresolved V genes account for under half, and no reason is known for the remainder. V, J and clone size reflect that table, while D and trimming were determined from the DNA. The sample table shows approximately 740,000 clones, and over 90% are seen once. Around 24% of the sample comes from the top ten.

CD8 naive samples were CD45RO-negative cells positively selected for CCR7, giving a CD45RA+CCR7+ population that excluded TemRA cells. The donors were healthy, HIV-negative adults with no recently reported acute infections or vaccinations. Only Caucasian adults living in Nashville, Tennessee, USA were represented among the donors. Blood was collected by leukapheresis, and PBMCs were isolated by Ficoll-Histopaque density gradient centrifugation and then cryopreserved in liquid nitrogen vapor phase. Analytical flow cytometry was used to check the purity and quantity of each magnetically sorted T cell population. From each sorted fraction, genomic DNA was isolated and quantified by UV absorbance on a Nanodrop 2000c. Specimen: naive CD8+ T cells sorted from blood. The cell subset or site label on this specimen signifies: CD45RA+CCR7+. This clonotype originated in a man aged 25 to 45 in good health.

The DNA reads TGTGCCAGCAGCACAGGACTAGCGGGAGTTAATGAGCAGTTCTTC. Protein translation: CASSTGLAGVNEQFF. The chain is encoded by TRBV11-2 joined to TRBJ2-1, with 13 central nucleotides matching TRBD2. The CDR1 and CDR2 encoded by the germline V gene are SGHAT and FQNNGV. The CDR3 has 15 amino acids, counting the end cysteine and phenylalanine. Left in the record is the CDR3 DNA by itself, 45 bases read in frame from the first base. V and J are trimmed by 5 bases and 7 bases, and the gene matches miss 5 bases of the junction.